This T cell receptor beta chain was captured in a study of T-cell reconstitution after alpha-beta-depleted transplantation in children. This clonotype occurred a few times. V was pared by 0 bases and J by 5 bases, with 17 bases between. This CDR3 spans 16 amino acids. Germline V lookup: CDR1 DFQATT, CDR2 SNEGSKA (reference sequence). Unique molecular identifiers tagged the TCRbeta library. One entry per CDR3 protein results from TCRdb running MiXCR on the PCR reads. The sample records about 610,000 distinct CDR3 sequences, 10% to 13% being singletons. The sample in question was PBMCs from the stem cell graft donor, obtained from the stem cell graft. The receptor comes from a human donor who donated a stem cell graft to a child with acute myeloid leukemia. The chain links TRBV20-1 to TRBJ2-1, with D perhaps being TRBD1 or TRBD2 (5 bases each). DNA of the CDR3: TGCAGTGCTAGAGAGCCCGGTCGGTGGGACCACAATGAGCAGTTCTTC. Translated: CSAREPGRWDHNEQFF.